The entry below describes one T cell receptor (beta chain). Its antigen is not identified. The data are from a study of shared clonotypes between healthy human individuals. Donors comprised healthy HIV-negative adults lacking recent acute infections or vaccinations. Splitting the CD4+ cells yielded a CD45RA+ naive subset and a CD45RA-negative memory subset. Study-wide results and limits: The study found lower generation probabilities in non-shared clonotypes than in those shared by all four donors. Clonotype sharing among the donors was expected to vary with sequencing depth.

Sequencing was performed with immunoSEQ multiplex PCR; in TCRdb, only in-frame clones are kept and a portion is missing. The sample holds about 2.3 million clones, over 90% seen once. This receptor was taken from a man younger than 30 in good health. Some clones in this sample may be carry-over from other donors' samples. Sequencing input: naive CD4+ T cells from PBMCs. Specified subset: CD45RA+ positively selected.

CDR3 in amino acids: CASGQDVTGELFF. The CDR3 DNA reads as TGTGCCAGCGGTCAGGATGTCACCGGGGAGCTGTTTTTT. The chain uses TRBV6-1 and TRBJ2-2; no reliable D call. This CDR3 is 13 amino acids long. Germline CDR1 reads MNHNS; CDR2 reads SASEGT. Trimming took 8 bases from V and 4 from J, leaving 11 bases between them.